The clone carrying this T cell receptor (beta chain) was recorded a few times. Other DNA sequences in this sample translate to the same CDR3. This CDR3 is built from 14 residues. V was trimmed by 0 bases and J by 3 bases, leaving 6 bases between them. Germline-derived CDR1 and CDR2 are SGHTA and FQGTGA. Deep was the level used in running the assay. TCRdb's copy holds only in-frame clones and misses some; the assay was immunoSEQ multiplex PCR. This table has more than 450,000 clones, 79% appearing once. These data originate in a study of shared clonotypes between healthy human individuals. For the study at large: The cohort had a couple of women and three men, ages 18 to 49.

Material: PBMCs. The source is a woman aged 40-49 years in good health. Some clones in this sample may be carry-over from other donors' samples. This chain links TRBV7-3 with TRBJ2-1; D is possibly TRBD2 (6 bases). The CDR3 here is CASSLTGGYNEQFF. The CDR3 DNA follows: TGTGCCAGCAGCTTAACCGGGGGCTACAATGAGCAGTTCTTC. Drawing the rest from reference TRBV7-3 and TRBJ2-1, the complete variable domain is GAGVSQTPSNKVTEKGKYVELRCDPISGHTALYWYRQSLGQGPEFLIYFQGTGAADDSGLPNDRFFAVRPEGSVSTLKIQRTERGDSAVYLCASSLTGGYNEQFFGPGTRLTVL.